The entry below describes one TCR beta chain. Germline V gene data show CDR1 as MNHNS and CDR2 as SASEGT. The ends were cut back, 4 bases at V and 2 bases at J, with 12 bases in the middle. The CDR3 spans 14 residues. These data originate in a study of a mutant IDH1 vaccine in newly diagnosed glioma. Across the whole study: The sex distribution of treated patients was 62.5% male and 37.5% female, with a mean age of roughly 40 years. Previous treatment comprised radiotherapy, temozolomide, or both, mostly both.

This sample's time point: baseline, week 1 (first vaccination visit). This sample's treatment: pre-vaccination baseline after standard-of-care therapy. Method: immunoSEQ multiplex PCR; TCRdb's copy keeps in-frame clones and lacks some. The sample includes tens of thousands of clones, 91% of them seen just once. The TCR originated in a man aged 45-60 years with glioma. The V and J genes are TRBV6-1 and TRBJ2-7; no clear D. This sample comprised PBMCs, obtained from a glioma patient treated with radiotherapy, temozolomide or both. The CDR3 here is CASSVGYGPYEQYF. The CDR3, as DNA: TGTGCCAGCAGTGTCGGGTATGGGCCCTACGAGCAGTACTTC.